This entry lists 27 T cell receptor beta chains sequenced from one sample in a study of OX40 agonist ivuxolimab in advanced cancers. The table came from immunoSEQ multiplex PCR; TCRdb's copy has only in-frame clones and leaves some out. The sample yields 95,000 to 150,000 clones, 80% to 95% seen once. Sequencing was performed on CD4+ or CD8+ T cells sorted from blood, taken in a trial of the OX40 agonist ivuxolimab. These receptors were obtained from an adult with an advanced solid tumor such as melanoma, head and neck, liver or kidney cancer.

The rearrangement joins TRBV18 to TRBJ1-1; D is unresolved. The V and J ends lost 4 bases and 5 bases respectively, with 20 bases between them. Germline CDR1 is KGHSH and CDR2 is LQKENI. The CDR3 has 16 residues. CDR3 in amino acids: CASSRTAGGVGTEAFF. The CDR3 DNA follows: TGTGCCAGCTCACGAACGGCAGGCGGGGTTGGGACTGAAGCTTTCTTT. Using reference TRBV18 and TRBJ1-1 for the parts outside the CDR3, the full variable domain is NAGVMQNPRHLVRRRGQEARLRCSPMKGHSHVYWYRQLPEEGLKFMVYLQKENIIDESGMPKERFSAEFPKEGPSILRIQQVVRGDSAAYFCASSRTAGGVGTEAFFGQGTRLTVV.

V and J are TRBV19 and TRBJ2-1; tentative D call: TRBD1 (6 bases). Germline lookup yields CDR1 LNHDA and CDR2 SQIVND (reference sequence). The CDR3 has 14 residues. V shed 9 bases and J shed 6 bases, with 18 bases lying between them. CDR3 sequence (DNA): TGTGCCAGCTCCACAGGGAAGTCTGTCAATGAGCAGTTCTTC. It translates to CASSTGKSVNEQFF.

The V call is TRBV10-1, the J call TRBJ2-1, with 13 bases matching TRBD2. V was clipped by 4 bases and J by 4 bases; unmatched bases: 1. The CDR3 covers 15 residues. CDR1 and CDR2 (germline): WNHNN, SYGVQD (reference sequence). CDR3 in amino acids: CASSGGLAGYNEQFF. The CDR3 region has the DNA TGCGCCAGCAGTGGGGGACTAGCGGGGTACAATGAGCAGTTCTTC.

This clone was seen a single time. J is TRBJ2-3 and V is TRBV5-1; 10 nucleotides match TRBD1. The CDR3 has 19 residues. The germline gives CDR1 SGHRS, CDR2 YFSETQ. J lost 0 bases, V lost 0 bases, and 10 bases had no gene match. For the CDR3, the DNA is TGCGCCAGCAGCTTGGCCGGTGACAGGGGGCGGGTAAGCACAGATACGCAGTATTTT. Protein product: CASSLAGDRGRVSTDTQYF.

The chain links TRBV4-3 to TRBJ1-3; D might be TRBD1 (5 bases). Per germline, CDR1 LGHNA and CDR2 YSLEER. Deletions cut 0 bases from V and 1 base from J, with 7 bases between. CDR3 length: 15 amino acids. CDR3 region: CASSQDWGSGNTIYF. CDR3 in DNA: TGCGCCAGCAGCCAAGATTGGGGGTCTGGAAACACCATATATTTT.

The rearrangement uses TRBV2 and TRBJ1-2, with D perhaps TRBD1 (5 bases). The germline V and J ends were trimmed by 0 bases and 4 bases, with 9 bases remaining between them. This CDR3 comprises 14 residues. Germline loops: CDR1 SNHLY, CDR2 FYNNEI. The chain's CDR3 is CASSEAEGPYGYTF. DNA of the CDR3: TGTGCCAGCAGTGAAGCCGAGGGGCCCTATGGCTACACCTTC.

The chain carries TRBV6-5 and TRBJ2-3; D is perhaps TRBD2 (6 bases). The CDR3 contains 13 residues. CDR1 is MNHEY and CDR2 is SVGAGI in the germline V gene. V lost 7 bases and J lost 4, with 12 bases in between. CDR3 region: CASTTLAPDTQYF. The CDR3 nucleotides read TGTGCCAGCACCACGCTAGCGCCAGATACGCAGTATTTT.

V gene TRBV5-1 combines with J gene TRBJ2-3; perhaps D is TRBD1 or TRBD2 (6 bases each). This CDR3 is built from 16 residues. Germline-derived CDR1 and CDR2 are SGHRS and YFSETQ. V was trimmed by 6 bases and J by 4 bases, leaving 21 bases between them. DNA of the CDR3: TGCGCCAGCACCCGAACACCCAGGGGAGGCGCAGATACGCAGTATTTT. Its protein product is CASTRTPRGGADTQYF.

This chain joins TRBV7-8 and TRBJ2-5; perhaps TRBD2 as D (6 bases). V dropped 3 bases and J dropped 5 bases, with 13 bases sitting between them. There are 14 residues in the CDR3. Germline CDR1 reads SGHVS; CDR2 reads FQNEAQ. In DNA, the CDR3 is TGTGCCAGCAGCTTTAGCGGCCGAGGGGAGACCCAGTACTTC. Amino acids: CASSFSGRGETQYF.

The chain's CDR3 is CASSHRTSGTPRNEQFF. DNA of the CDR3: TGTGCCAGCAGCCACAGGACTAGCGGGACCCCAAGGAATGAGCAGTTCTTC. The rearrangement links TRBV14 to TRBJ2-1, with TRBD2 matching 12 bases. This CDR3 has 17 amino acids. Germline V gene lookup returns CDR1 SGHDN and CDR2 FVKESK. The trim removed 3 bases at V and 7 bases at J, leaving 10 bases unmatched.

The table lists this clone with a count of one. This rearrangement joins TRBV9 to TRBJ2-6; D is ambiguous. Germline V lookup: CDR1 SGDLS, CDR2 YYNGEE. This CDR3 contains 15 residues. V was clipped by 3 bases and J by 0 bases, with 7 bases between them. CDR3 DNA: TGTGCCAGCAGCGCCACGGGCTCTGGGGCCAACGTCCTGACTTTC. Amino acid sequence: CASSATGSGANVLTF.

The genes are TRBV4-2 and TRBJ1-3, with D unclear. The CDR3 is 13 residues long. V lost 8 bases, J lost 0 bases, and 8 bases lay in between. Germline V gene lookup returns CDR1 LGHNA and CDR2 YNFKEQ. The CDR3 DNA follows: TGTGCCAGCCAGATAACCTCTGGAAACACCATATATTTT. This gives the protein CASQITSGNTIYF.

CDR3 sequence (DNA): TGTGCCAGCAGGGGACCTAATCAAGAGACCCAGTACTTC. Protein: CASRGPNQETQYF. The V gene is TRBV6-6, the J gene TRBJ2-5; D may match TRBD1 or TRBD2 (5 bases each). CDR3 size: 13 residues. V lost 6 bases to trimming and J lost 2 bases, with 10 bases between them. Per the germline V gene, CDR1 is MNHNY and CDR2 is SVGAGI (reference sequence).

This clone has just one count. V is TRBV6-5 and J is TRBJ1-5; D not certain. CDR3 length: 13 amino acids. Deletions cut 5 bases from V and 2 bases from J, with 7 bases between. Germline V gives CDR1 MNHEY, CDR2 SVGAGI. CDR3 amino acids: CASSKDGNQPQHF. The CDR3 nucleotides are TGTGCCAGCAGTAAAGATGGCAATCAGCCCCAGCATTTT.

With respect to this clone: Additional DNA sequences in this sample encode the identical CDR3. The V and J genes are TRBV28 and TRBJ2-3; no definite D call. The germline CDR1 and CDR2 sequences are MDHEN and SYDVKM. The CDR3 sequence is 11 residues long. V was clipped by 8 bases and J by 2 bases, with 5 bases between them. CDR3 loop: CASSDTDTQYF. The CDR3 region has the DNA TGTGCCAGCTCCGACACAGATACGCAGTATTTT.

The chain recombines TRBV11-2 with TRBJ2-1; a weak D match, TRBD2 (6 bases). From germline, CDR1 is SGHAT and CDR2 FQNNGV. The CDR3 length is 15 residues. Trimming stripped 5 bases from V and 8 bases from J, with 19 bases between. CDR3 sequence (DNA): TGTGCCAGCAGCCTCACCCCCGGGGGATTCCATGAGCAGTTCTTC. It translates to CASSLTPGGFHEQFF.

J is TRBJ1-5 and V is TRBV6-1; possible D gene TRBD1, 5 bases. This CDR3 spans 15 amino acids. CDR1 MNHNS and CDR2 SASEGT come from the germline V gene. Trimming pared 5 bases from V and 1 base from J, leaving 12 bases between. The CDR3 bases are TGTGCCAGCAGTCCCCCGGGGCGGAGCAATCAGCCCCAGCATTTT. It encodes CASSPPGRSNQPQHF.

The chain couples TRBV5-4 to TRBJ1-4; D possibly corresponds to TRBD1 (5 bases). V shed 4 bases and J shed 8 bases, with 12 bases lying between them. The CDR3 runs 13 residues. Germline V gives CDR1 SGHNT, CDR2 YYREEE (reference sequence). CDR3 coding DNA: TGTGCCAGCAGCCCAACAGGTGGGGAAAAACTGTTTTTT. As protein: CASSPTGGEKLFF.

The V call is TRBV15, the J call TRBJ1-5; the D is unclear. CDR1 is LNHNV and CDR2 is YYDKDF in the germline V gene (reference sequence). V gave up 0 bases and J gave up 1 base, with 13 bases separating them. There are 17 residues in the CDR3. The CDR3 DNA reads as TGTGCCACCAGCAGAGATACCGGGCCGGGGAGCAATCAGCCCCAGCATTTT. Its protein is CATSRDTGPGSNQPQHF. The whole variable domain, remainder taken from reference TRBV15 and TRBJ1-5, is DAMVIQNPRYQVTQFGKPVTLSCSQTLNHNVMYWYQQKSSQAPKLLFHYYDKDFNNEADTPDNFQSRRPNTSFCFLDIRSPGLGDTAMYLCATSRDTGPGSNQPQHFGDGTRLSIL.

The V gene is TRBV28, the J gene TRBJ1-1, with D tentatively TRBD1 (5 bases). Germline V CDR1 and CDR2: MDHEN, SYDVKM. The germline V and J ends were trimmed by 2 bases and 1 base, with 11 bases remaining between them. The CDR3 extends over 15 amino acids. CDR3 amino acids: CASSLGAAWNTEAFF. In DNA, the CDR3 is TGTGCCAGCAGTTTAGGGGCGGCCTGGAACACTGAAGCTTTCTTT.

The chain has TRBV11-3 and TRBJ1-3; D gene unclear. Germline CDR1 and CDR2: SGHNT and YENEEA. The CDR3 is 20 residues long. V lost 1 base, J lost 4 bases, and 26 bases lay in between. CDR3 loop: CASSLVVSVCRPIPGNTIYF. In DNA, the CDR3 is TGTGCCAGCAGCTTAGTGGTCTCGGTCTGCCGCCCGATTCCCGGAAACACCATATATTTT. Complete variable domain (other parts from reference TRBV11-3 and TRBJ1-3): EAGVVQSPRYKIIEKKQPVAFWCNPISGHNTLYWYLQNLGQGPELLIRYENEEAVDDSQLPKDRFSAERLKGVDSTLKIQPAELGDSAVYLCASSLVVSVCRPIPGNTIYFGEGSWLTVV.

The chain combines TRBV5-8 with TRBJ2-5, with 8 bases identical to TRBD1. The CDR3 extends over 13 amino acids. With 7 bases clipped from V and 2 bases from J, the junction kept 4 bases outside the gene matches. CDR1 is SGHTS, CDR2 YDEGEE, per germline. CDR3 amino acids: CASGRTGQETQYF. DNA for the CDR3: TGTGCCAGCGGCAGGACAGGGCAAGAGACCCAGTACTTC.

The V gene is TRBV2, the J gene TRBJ2-3; D is possibly TRBD2 (6 bases). With 7 bases removed from V and 5 bases from J, the gap between germline ends came to 19 bases. The CDR3 has 15 residues. Germline CDR1 reads SNHLY; CDR2 reads FYNNEI. The CDR3: CASTDGGQRGDTQYF. CDR3 nucleotides: TGTGCCAGCACCGACGGAGGGCAGAGGGGAGATACGCAGTATTTT.

The genes are TRBV19 and TRBJ2-1; D call uncertain. Germline V CDR1 and CDR2: LNHDA, SQIVND (reference sequence). Trimming stripped 7 bases from V and 6 bases from J, with 13 bases between. This CDR3 is built from 13 residues. CDR3 sequence: CASTLTFGNEQFF. CDR3 coding DNA: TGTGCCAGTACCTTGACCTTCGGCAATGAGCAGTTCTTC.

The rearrangement uses TRBV19 and TRBJ1-1; D is uncertain. This CDR3 spans 13 amino acids. Germline assignment: CDR1 LNHDA and CDR2 SQIVND (reference sequence). With 3 bases removed from V and 9 bases from J, the gap between germline ends came to 14 bases. The CDR3 loop is CASSMKRDFQAFF. The DNA of the CDR3 is TGTGCCAGTAGTATGAAAAGGGATTTTCAAGCTTTCTTT.

A few counts support this clone. J is TRBJ2-3 and V is TRBV25-1; 7 nucleotides align to TRBD2. The length of the CDR3 is 13 residues. Germline V gene data show CDR1 as MGHDK and CDR2 as SYGVNS. V lost 7 bases, J lost 4 bases, and 5 bases stayed unmatched. The CDR3: CASKKTSADTQYF. CDR3 coding DNA: TGTGCCAGCAAGAAAACTAGCGCAGATACGCAGTATTTT. The whole variable domain, filled in from reference TRBV25-1 and TRBJ2-3, reads EADIYQTPRYLVIGTGKKITLECSQTMGHDKMYWYQQDPGMELHLIHYSYGVNSTEKGDLSSESTVSRIRTEHFPLTLESARPSHTSQYLCASKKTSADTQYFGPGTRLTVL.

Here the CDR3 reads CASRASLAHEQYF. CDR3 bases: TGTGCCAGCAGGGCTAGCCTTGCGCACGAGCAGTACTTC. V and J are TRBV28 and TRBJ2-7; maybe TRBD2 (5 bases). This CDR3 contains 13 residues. CDR1 is MDHEN and CDR2 is SYDVKM in the germline V gene. The V end lost 6 bases, the J end lost 5 bases, and 14 bases lay between the germline ends.